Each of the 25 T cell receptor beta chains below was sequenced from the same sample in a study of T cells in Graves' hyperthyroidism and ophthalmopathy. RNA transcripts gave rise to amplified TCR beta CDR3 regions. The primer set for the first-round RT-PCR of the TCR CDR3 was HTBI. TCRdb ran MiXCR on the multiplex PCR reads and lists one entry per CDR3 protein. The repertoire holds a few hundred thousand distinct CDR3 sequences, with around an eighth as singletons. The sample taken for sequencing was blood. These TCRs come from a woman in her late teens or twenties with Graves' hyperthyroidism.

As for this clonotype: At one end the junction does not follow the germline gene, possibly because of a read error. CDR3 sequence: CASSFGPGPLHF. As DNA, the CDR3 is TGTGCCAGCAGTTTCGGGCCCGGTCCCCTCCACTTT. The gene calls are TRBV24-1 and TRBJ1-6; D is undetermined. Germline CDR1 KGHDR, CDR2 SFDVKD. The length of the CDR3 is 12 residues.

This clonotype has at least ten counts. This chain uses TRBV29-1 with TRBJ1-1, with D perhaps TRBD1 (6 bases). Germline loops: CDR1 SQVTM, CDR2 ANQGSEA. The CDR3 consists of 16 residues. V lost 6 bases to trimming and J lost 1 base, with 21 bases between them. The CDR3 coding sequence is TGCAGCGTCGGCTTTCCCCCCATGACAGGGAACACTGAAGCTTTCTTT. Protein: CSVGFPPMTGNTEAFF.

This clonotype was recorded a few times. The gene calls are TRBV5-4 and TRBJ1-3; D uncertain. Germline loops: CDR1 SGHNT, CDR2 YYREEE (reference sequence). Trimming pared 4 bases from V and 0 bases from J, leaving 14 bases between. CDR3 length: 16 residues. CDR3 region: CASSPQLFGSGNTIYF. CDR3 bases: TGTGCCAGCAGCCCCCAACTCTTCGGCTCTGGAAACACCATATATTTT.

The CDR3 sequence is CASSPGLPETQYF. CDR3 DNA sequence: TGTGCCAGCTCACCAGGCTTACCAGAGACCCAGTACTTC. The V call is TRBV18, the J call TRBJ2-5; D is ambiguous. Germline CDR1 reads KGHSH; CDR2 reads LQKENI. Trimming cost V 2 bases and J 4 bases, with 8 bases left between them. This CDR3 spans 13 amino acids.

This clonotype was counted ten times or more. V and J are TRBV6-5 and TRBJ2-3; D is perhaps TRBD1 or TRBD2 (5 bases each). The CDR3 is 15 residues long. Trimming stripped 2 bases from V and 1 base from J, with 10 bases between. The V gene's germline CDR1 is MNHEY and CDR2 SVGAGI. The CDR3 sequence is CASSYERGGTDTQYF. CDR3 coding DNA: TGTGCCAGCAGTTACGAGAGGGGAGGCACAGATACGCAGTATTTT.

This clonotype was counted at least ten times. This sequence joins TRBV11-3 and TRBJ2-5, with D unclear. Germline loops: CDR1 SGHNT, CDR2 YENEEA. The CDR3 is 16 amino acids. The ends were cut back, 1 base at V and 0 bases at J, with 12 bases in the middle. The CDR3: CASSLVFEVNQETQYF. As DNA, the CDR3 is TGTGCCAGCAGCTTAGTGTTCGAGGTAAACCAAGAGACCCAGTACTTC.

V gene TRBV20-1 combines with J gene TRBJ2-1, with D possibly matching TRBD2 (6 bases). The DNA end is a closer match to TRBJ2-7, so the J assignment may be wrong. Germline V gene sequence: CDR1 DFQATT, CDR2 SNEGSKA (reference sequence). The CDR3 is 16 amino acids. CDR3 nucleotide sequence: TGCAGTGCTACCCTTAAAGCGGGCCGCTCCTACAATGAGCAGTACTTC. This gives the protein CSATLKAGRSYNEQYF.

This clonotype has at least ten counts. This chain uses TRBV24-1 with TRBJ2-6; D unresolved. The CDR3 covers 19 residues. The germline V gene encodes CDR1 KGHDR and CDR2 SFDVKD. Trimming removed 3 bases at V and 2 bases at J, with 19 bases between. CDR3 residues: CATSDRSLGPRAGANVLTF. In nucleotides, the CDR3 is TGTGCCACCAGTGATAGGAGTTTAGGCCCAAGAGCTGGGGCCAACGTCCTGACTTTC.

This clonotype was observed at least ten times. This chain uses TRBV20-1 with TRBJ2-5; 10 nucleotides match TRBD2. Germline loops: CDR1 DFQATT, CDR2 SNEGSKA (reference sequence). The CDR3 covers 13 residues. V was pared by 5 bases and J by 7 bases, with 7 bases of the junction left unmatched. The chain's CDR3 is CSARGLALGTQYF. Here the CDR3 DNA reads TGCAGTGCTCGGGGACTAGCGCTAGGGACCCAGTACTTC.

This clonotype has a count of ten or more. The chain combines TRBV30 with TRBJ1-3; a weak D match, TRBD1 (5 bases). Germline assignment: CDR1 GTSNPN and CDR2 SVGIG (reference sequence). This CDR3 is 16 amino acids long. The ends were cut back, 4 bases at V and 0 bases at J, with 16 bases in the middle. The CDR3 nucleotides are TGTGCCTGGAAAGGGGCAGCCGCAAACTCTGGAAACACCATATATTTT. Residues: CAWKGAAANSGNTIYF.

The chain is built from TRBV9 and TRBJ2-1; D possibly matches TRBD1 or TRBD2 (5 bases each). CDR3 length equals 17 residues. Germline V gene data show CDR1 as SGDLS and CDR2 as YYNGEE. Trimming cost V 1 base and J 6 bases, with 20 bases left between them. The CDR3 here is CASSVREGRWGPNEQFF. The CDR3 nucleotides read TGTGCCAGCAGCGTACGCGAGGGACGGTGGGGACCCAATGAGCAGTTCTTC. Full variable domain (missing parts from reference TRBV9 and TRBJ2-1): DSGVTQTPKHLITATGQRVTLRCSPRSGDLSVYWYQQSLDQGLQFLIQYYNGEERAKGNILERFSAQQFPDLHSELNLSSLELGDSALYFCASSVREGRWGPNEQFFGPGTRLTVL.

This clonotype was recorded a few times. V and J are TRBV7-9 and TRBJ1-2; no reliable D call. V lost 5 bases and J 7 bases, leaving 14 bases between the germline ends. Per germline, CDR1 SEHNR and CDR2 FQNEAQ (reference sequence). The CDR3 has 13 amino acids. DNA of the CDR3: TGTGCCAGCAGCGAAAAGGTCAATTCTGGCTACACCTTC. This sequence encodes CASSEKVNSGYTF.

V is TRBV14 and J is TRBJ1-4; TRBD1 matches 7 bases. V was pared by 4 bases and J by 8 bases, with 7 bases of the junction left unmatched. CDR3 length: 14 residues. The germline V gene encodes CDR1 SGHDN and CDR2 FVKESK. CDR3 sequence reads: CASSPRTGSEKLFF. The CDR3 DNA follows: TGTGCCAGCAGCCCAAGGACAGGTTCCGAAAAACTGTTTTTT. The complete variable domain, with remaining parts taken from reference TRBV14 and TRBJ1-4, reads EAGVTQFPSHSVIEKGQTVTLRCDPISGHDNLYWYRRVMGKEIKFLLHFVKESKQDESGMPNNRFLAERTGGTYSTLKVQPAELEDSGVYFCASSPRTGSEKLFFGSGTQLSVL.

Note on this clonotype: One end of the junction is discordant with germline, which a read error may explain. The V gene is TRBV10-3, the J gene TRBJ1-2; maybe TRBD1 (6 bases). The CDR3 is 14 residues long. CDR1 ENHRY and CDR2 SYGVKD come from the germline V gene. Here the CDR3 DNA reads TGTGCCACCGGGGGACACCGATCTAACTATGGCTACGCCTTC. Translation: CATGGHRSNYGYAF.

This chain links TRBV25-1 with TRBJ2-2, with D perhaps matching TRBD2 (5 bases). The length of the CDR3 is 14 residues. The V end was cut by 8 bases, the J end by 5 bases, with 15 bases between. Germline loops: CDR1 MGHDK, CDR2 SYGVNS. Here the CDR3 reads CASLPGMGTGELFF. Here the CDR3 DNA reads TGTGCCAGCCTCCCGGGGATGGGGACCGGGGAGCTGTTTTTT. The variable domain in full, completed from reference TRBV25-1 and TRBJ2-2, reads EADIYQTPRYLVIGTGKKITLECSQTMGHDKMYWYQQDPGMELHLIHYSYGVNSTEKGDLSSESTVSRIRTEHFPLTLESARPSHTSQYLCASLPGMGTGELFFGEGSRLTVL.

The CDR3 loop is CASSVHSGPYYGYTF. The CDR3 nucleotides are TGTGCCAGCAGTGTACACTCGGGGCCGTACTATGGCTACACCTTC. The genes are TRBV12-3 or TRBV12-4 and TRBJ1-2; tentative D call: TRBD1 (5 bases). V lost 5 bases, J lost 3 bases, and 16 bases lay in between. This CDR3 contains 15 residues.

This clonotype was recorded many times. The chain recombines TRBV5-1 with TRBJ1-6, with 8 bases lining up with TRBD1. The CDR3 has 14 residues. Per germline, CDR1 SGHRS and CDR2 YFSETQ. With V trimmed by 0 bases and J by 9 bases, 2 bases remained unmatched. CDR3 nucleotides: TGCGCCAGCAGCTTGGAACAGGGGGTTTCACCCCTCCACTTT. Residues: CASSLEQGVSPLHF. Full variable domain (outside the CDR3, taken from reference TRBV5-1 and TRBJ1-6): KAGVTQTPRYLIKTRGQQVTLSCSPISGHRSVSWYQQTPGQGLQFLFEYFSETQRNKGNFPGRFSGRQFSNSRSEMNVSTLELGDSALYLCASSLEQGVSPLHFGNGTRLTVT.

The rearrangement uses TRBV19 and TRBJ2-1; TRBD2 might be the D (5 bases). The CDR3 is 17 residues long. Per the germline V gene, CDR1 is LNHDA and CDR2 is SQIVND (reference sequence). V was cut by 3 bases and J by 6 bases, with 21 bases left in between. DNA for the CDR3: TGTGCCAGTAGTATTCCGGGTCCCGACCATCGGGGCAATGAGCAGTTCTTC. This codes for CASSIPGPDHRGNEQFF.

Many counts were recorded for this clonotype. The rearrangement joins TRBV19 to TRBJ2-1; the match to TRBD2 covers 8 bases. This CDR3 contains 15 residues. CDR1 LNHDA and CDR2 SQIVND come from the germline V gene (reference sequence). Trimming at V came to 3 bases and at J to 4 bases, leaving 5 bases not matched to a gene. In nucleotides, the CDR3 is TGTGCCAGTAGTATCTCACTAGCGGAGTACAATGAGCAGTTCTTC. Its protein is CASSISLAEYNEQFF.

This clonotype was seen ten or more times. The chain employs TRBV7-3 and TRBJ2-3, with 8 nucleotides matching TRBD2. CDR1 is SGHTA, CDR2 FQGTGA, per germline. This CDR3 has 15 amino acids. V shed 0 bases, J shed 8 bases, and the junction held 7 bases outside the gene matches. In nucleotides, the CDR3 is TGTGCCAGCAGCTTAACCGGGGGGGGTGGCGCTACGCAGTATTTT. Amino acid sequence: CASSLTGGGGATQYF.

This clonotype was observed many times. The chain has TRBV27 and TRBJ2-7; perhaps TRBD1 as D (6 bases). Germline V lookup: CDR1 MNHEY, CDR2 SMNVEV (reference sequence). This CDR3 has 15 residues. V lost 4 bases and J lost 1, with 14 bases in between. CDR3 nucleotides: TGTGCCAGCAGTTCCCGGGACAAGGCGTCCTACGAGCAGTACTTC. Its protein product is CASSSRDKASYEQYF.

This clonotype was counted many times. The chain recombines TRBV19 with TRBJ1-4; D possibly corresponds to TRBD1 (5 bases). The CDR3 runs to 14 residues. V lost 2 bases to trimming and J lost 8 bases, with 12 bases between them. Germline V gene lookup returns CDR1 LNHDA and CDR2 SQIVND (reference sequence). The CDR3 region is CASSIQGAGEKLFF. The CDR3 nucleotides read TGTGCCAGTAGTATACAGGGAGCAGGCGAAAAACTGTTTTTT. The full variable domain, completed using reference TRBV19 and TRBJ1-4, is DGGITQSPKYLFRKEGQNVTLSCEQNLNHDAMYWYRQDPGQGLRLIYYSQIVNDFQKGDIAEGYSVSREKKESFPLTVTSAQKNPTAFYLCASSIQGAGEKLFFGSGTQLSVL.

This clonotype was observed a few times. The J gene is TRBJ1-5, the V gene TRBV7-8, with 10 bases that match TRBD1. The CDR3 runs 19 residues. The ends lost 2 bases at V and 0 bases at J; junction bases unmatched: 10. Germline assignment: CDR1 SGHVS and CDR2 FQNEAQ. The chain's CDR3 is CASSLPRDRGSDSNQPQHF. CDR3 in DNA: TGTGCCAGCAGCTTACCCCGGGACAGGGGTTCTGATAGCAATCAGCCCCAGCATTTT.

This clonotype was seen repeatedly, ten times or more. This chain connects TRBV29-1 to TRBJ2-2, with D unresolved. The ends were cut back, 4 bases at V and 0 bases at J, with 9 bases in the middle. CDR3 length: 14 residues. Germline V gene data show CDR1 as SQVTM and CDR2 as ANQGSEA. The CDR3, as DNA: TGCAGCGTTGGGATTAGATCGAACACCGGGGAGCTGTTTTTT. It encodes CSVGIRSNTGELFF.

This clonotype was seen only a few times. A much larger clone lies a single base off, so this may be a read error. The V and J genes are TRBV24-1 and TRBJ2-2; 8 bases map to TRBD2. Germline trimming cut 5 bases from V and 10 bases from J; bases unmatched to any gene: 14. The CDR3 totals 16 residues. Looked up from germline, CDR1 is KGHDR and CDR2 is SFDVKD. CDR3 in DNA: TGTGCCACCAGTGTCCCCGGGGGCGGGGGGATCGAGGAGCTGTTTTTT. This gives the protein CATSVPGGGGIEELFF.